This T cell receptor (beta chain) was sequenced in a study of identical twins. A few counts support this clonotype. Antigen unknown. The CDR3 spans 16 residues. Trimming removed 2 bases at V and 6 bases at J, with 18 bases between. Germline CDR1 reads PRHDT; CDR2 reads FYEKMQ (reference sequence). Unique molecular identifiers were in the cDNA, with template-switch universal primer binding. TCRdb independently ran MiXCR on the 5' RACE reads; one entry per CDR3 protein. This sample has approximately 1.8 million distinct CDR3 sequences; about 32% occur once, and the top ten carry around 0.3%. In every case, the donor was a healthy Caucasian. Broader study findings: Insertion counts were lower in abundant cord blood beta clonotypes, a trend that memory repertoires did not show.

This sequence originates from a newborn girl in good health. Material for sequencing was cord blood. The chain carries TRBV13 and TRBJ2-3; TRBD2 might be the D (5 bases). Written as DNA, the CDR3 is TGTGCCAGCAGCTTAAGCCCTCTAGCAGGAGCTGATACGCAGTATTTT. It codes for CASSLSPLAGADTQYF. The whole variable domain, remainder taken from reference TRBV13 and TRBJ2-3, is AAGVIQSPRHLIKEKRETATLKCYPIPRHDTVYWYQQGPGQDPQFLISFYEKMQSDKGSIPDRFSAQQFSDYHSELNMSSLELGDSALYFCASSLSPLAGADTQYFGPGTRLTVL.